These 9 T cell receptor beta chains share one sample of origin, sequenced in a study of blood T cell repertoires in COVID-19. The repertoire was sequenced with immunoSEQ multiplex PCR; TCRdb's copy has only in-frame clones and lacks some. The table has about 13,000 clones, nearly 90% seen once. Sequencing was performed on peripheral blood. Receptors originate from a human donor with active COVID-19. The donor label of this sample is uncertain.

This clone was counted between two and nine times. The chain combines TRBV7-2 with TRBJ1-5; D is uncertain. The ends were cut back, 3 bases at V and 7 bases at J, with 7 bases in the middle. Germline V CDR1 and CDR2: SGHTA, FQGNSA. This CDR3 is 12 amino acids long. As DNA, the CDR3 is TGTGCCAGCAGCTTTTCGGGACAGCCCCAGCATTTT. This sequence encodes CASSFSGQPQHF.

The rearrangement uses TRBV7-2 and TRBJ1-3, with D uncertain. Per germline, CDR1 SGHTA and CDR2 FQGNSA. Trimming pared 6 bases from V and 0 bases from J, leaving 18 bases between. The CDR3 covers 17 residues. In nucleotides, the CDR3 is TGTGCCAGCAGTCAAACCCAGGTCTCAGCCTCTGGAAACACCATATATTTT. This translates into CASSQTQVSASGNTIYF.

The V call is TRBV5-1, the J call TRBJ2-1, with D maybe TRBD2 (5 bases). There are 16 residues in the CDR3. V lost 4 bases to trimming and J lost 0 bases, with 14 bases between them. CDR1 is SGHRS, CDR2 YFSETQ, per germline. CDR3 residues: CASSTWTGSSYNEQFF. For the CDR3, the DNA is TGCGCCAGCAGCACCTGGACGGGGAGCTCCTACAATGAGCAGTTCTTC.

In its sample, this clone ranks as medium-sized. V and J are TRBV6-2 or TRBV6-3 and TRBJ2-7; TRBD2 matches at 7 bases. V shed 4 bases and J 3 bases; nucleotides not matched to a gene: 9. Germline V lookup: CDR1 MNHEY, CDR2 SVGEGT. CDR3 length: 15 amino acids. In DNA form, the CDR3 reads TGTGCCAGCAGTTCCGGGGGAGGGGAGGTCTACGAGCAGTACTTC. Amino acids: CASSSGGGEVYEQYF.

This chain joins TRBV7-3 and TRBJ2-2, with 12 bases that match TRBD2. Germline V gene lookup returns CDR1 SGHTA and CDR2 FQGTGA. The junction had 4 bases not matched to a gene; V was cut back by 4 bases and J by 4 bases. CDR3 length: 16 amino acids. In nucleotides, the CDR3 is TGTGCCAGCAGCTGGACTAGCGGGGTTTCCACCGGGGAGCTGTTTTTT. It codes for CASSWTSGVSTGELFF.

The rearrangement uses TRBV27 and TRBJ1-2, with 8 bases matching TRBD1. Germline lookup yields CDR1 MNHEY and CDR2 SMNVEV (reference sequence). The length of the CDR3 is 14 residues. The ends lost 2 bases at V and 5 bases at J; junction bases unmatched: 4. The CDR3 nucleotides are TGTGCCAGCAGTTTACAGGGGGCGGAATATGGCTACACCTTC. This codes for CASSLQGAEYGYTF.

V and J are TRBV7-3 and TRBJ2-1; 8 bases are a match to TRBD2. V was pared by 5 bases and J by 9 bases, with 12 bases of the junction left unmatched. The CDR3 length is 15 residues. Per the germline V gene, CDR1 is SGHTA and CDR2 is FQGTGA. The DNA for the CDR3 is TGTGCCAGCAGCCGGTCAGCGGGGGTGGGAATTGAGCAGTTCTTC. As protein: CASSRSAGVGIEQFF. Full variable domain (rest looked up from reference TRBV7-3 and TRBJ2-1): GAGVSQTPSNKVTEKGKYVELRCDPISGHTALYWYRQSLGQGPEFLIYFQGTGAADDSGLPNDRFFAVRPEGSVSTLKIQRTERGDSAVYLCASSRSAGVGIEQFFGPGTRLTVL.

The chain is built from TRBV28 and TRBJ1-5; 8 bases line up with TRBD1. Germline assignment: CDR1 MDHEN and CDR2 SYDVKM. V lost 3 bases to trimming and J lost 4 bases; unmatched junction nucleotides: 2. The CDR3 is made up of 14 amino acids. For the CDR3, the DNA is TGTGCCAGCAGTTTCACAGGGGGTAATCAGCCCCAGCATTTT. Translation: CASSFTGGNQPQHF.

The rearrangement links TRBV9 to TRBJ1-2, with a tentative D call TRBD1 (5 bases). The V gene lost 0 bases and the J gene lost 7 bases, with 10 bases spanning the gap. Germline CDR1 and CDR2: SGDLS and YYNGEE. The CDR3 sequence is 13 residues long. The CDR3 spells CASSVVGRVGYTF. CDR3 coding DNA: TGTGCCAGCAGCGTAGTGGGCAGGGTTGGCTACACCTTC.